The sequence of this TCR beta chain was determined in a study of cytomegalovirus exposure and HLA in healthy donors. 60 Vbeta and 13 Jbeta primers were used in PCR. This table comes from immunoSEQ multiplex PCR, and its TCRdb copy is limited to in-frame clones, with some not included. Of approximately 150,000 clones listed, 72% were seen once; the top ten hold over 2%. Whole-study findings and limits: Reports indicate that TCR beta sequences accurately predicted the HLA-A and HLA-B alleles of most subjects. A few V segments could not be told apart, such as TRBV6-2 and TRBV6-3, and were left out.

A note on this clone: The antigen remains unidentified.

The CDR3 extends over 13 amino acids. Unmatched junction bases numbered 4, after V lost 5 bases and J lost 8 bases. Germline CDR1 and CDR2: SNHLY and FYNNEI. What was sequenced was PBMCs. The rearrangement links TRBV2 to TRBJ1-2; 11 bases align to TRBD1. The clonotype originates from a middle-aged man in good health and CMV-seronegative. CDR3 DNA: TGTGCCAGCAGTTCGGACAGGGGGCCGGGCTACACCTTC. Residues: CASSSDRGPGYTF.